Listed below are T cell receptor beta chains from one sample, sequenced in a study of cytomegalovirus exposure and HLA in healthy donors. The assay was immunoSEQ multiplex PCR, and TCRdb's table has in-frame clones only and misses some. Among about 230,000 clones listed, approximately 90% were seen once. Sequencing was carried out using PBMCs. These receptors all come from a woman between 18 and 30 years old in good health and CMV-seronegative. The CDR3 runs from the conserved cysteine through the conserved F or W. A D gene is named only where the DNA matches it firmly. The size field is filled for only some rows; it gives once, few, many or a size class.

clone_size: NA; j_call: TRBJ2-1; v_call: TRBV6-1; d_call: TRBD2; cdr3_aa: CASRLRTSGGQFF; cdr3_nt: TGTGCCAGCCGACTCCGGACTAGCGGGGGGCAGTTCTTC
clone_size: NA; j_call: TRBJ2-7; v_call: TRBV19; d_call: NA; cdr3_aa: CASSISAGTSYEQYF; cdr3_nt: TGTGCCAGTAGTATATCGGCAGGAACCTCCTACGAGCAGTACTTC
clone_size: NA; j_call: TRBJ1-2; v_call: TRBV5-6; d_call: NA; cdr3_aa: CASSSNIYGYTF; cdr3_nt: TGTGCCAGCAGCTCGAACATCTATGGCTACACCTTC
clone_size: few; j_call: TRBJ2-5; v_call: TRBV7-8; d_call: NA; cdr3_aa: CASSLAVAGTQETQYF; cdr3_nt: TGTGCCAGCAGCTTAGCGGTGGCGGGGACCCAAGAGACCCAGTACTTC
clone_size: NA; j_call: TRBJ2-1; v_call: TRBV13; d_call: TRBD2; cdr3_aa: CASSTSGGMFHNEQFF; cdr3_nt: TGTGCCAGCAGCACCTCCGGGGGGATGTTTCACAATGAGCAGTTCTTC
clone_size: NA; j_call: TRBJ2-3; v_call: TRBV27; d_call: NA; cdr3_aa: CASSPRVAGTDTQYF; cdr3_nt: TGTGCCAGCAGCCCCAGGGTAGCTGGCACAGATACGCAGTATTTT
clone_size: NA; j_call: TRBJ2-1; v_call: TRBV4-2; d_call: NA; cdr3_aa: CASSQETGLAYNEQFF; cdr3_nt: TGTGCCAGCAGCCAAGAAACGGGTCTGGCCTACAATGAGCAGTTCTTC
clone_size: NA; j_call: TRBJ1-6; v_call: TRBV6-1; d_call: NA; cdr3_aa: CASVRTRNSPLHF; cdr3_nt: TGTGCCAGCGTCCGGACAAGGAATTCACCCCTCCACTTT
clone_size: NA; j_call: TRBJ2-7; v_call: TRBV30; d_call: TRBD2; cdr3_aa: CAWSVLAGDGSQYF; cdr3_nt: TGTGCCTGGAGTGTACTAGCGGGAGATGGATCGCAGTACTTC
clone_size: NA; j_call: TRBJ1-1; v_call: TRBV19; d_call: NA; cdr3_aa: CASSTDVFRRRNTEAFF; cdr3_nt: TGTGCCAGTAGTACCGACGTATTCAGGAGGAGGAACACTGAAGCTTTCTTT
clone_size: NA; j_call: TRBJ2-1; v_call: TRBV21-1; d_call: NA; cdr3_aa: CASSKLAGGRSYNEQFF; cdr3_nt: TGTGCCAGCAGCAAACTAGCGGGAGGAAGGTCCTACAATGAGCAGTTCTTC
clone_size: NA; j_call: TRBJ2-2; v_call: TRBV2; d_call: TRBD2; cdr3_aa: CASSQGLAGGSGELFF; cdr3_nt: TGTGCCAGCAGCCAGGGACTAGCGGGAGGATCCGGGGAGCTGTTTTTT
clone_size: NA; j_call: TRBJ2-7; v_call: TRBV6-5; d_call: NA; cdr3_aa: CASTAPASSYEQYF; cdr3_nt: TGTGCCAGCACCGCCCCAGCGAGCTCCTACGAGCAGTACTTC
clone_size: NA; j_call: TRBJ2-7; v_call: TRBV6-5; d_call: TRBD2; cdr3_aa: CASSFYSGTTYEQYF; cdr3_nt: TGTGCCAGCAGTTTCTACAGCGGGACTACCTACGAGCAGTACTTC
clone_size: NA; j_call: TRBJ2-1; v_call: TRBV4-1; d_call: NA; cdr3_aa: CASSQFFPYEQFF; cdr3_nt: TGCGCCAGCAGCCAATTTTTCCCATATGAGCAGTTCTTC
clone_size: NA; j_call: TRBJ1-2; v_call: TRBV11-2; d_call: TRBD1; cdr3_aa: CASSSKQGAGYGYTF; cdr3_nt: TGTGCCAGCAGCTCTAAACAGGGGGCGGGCTATGGCTACACCTTC
clone_size: NA; j_call: TRBJ2-1; v_call: TRBV6-6; d_call: NA; cdr3_aa: CASSYSAESANEQFF; cdr3_nt: TGTGCCAGCAGTTACTCAGCGGAGTCTGCCAATGAGCAGTTCTTC
clone_size: NA; j_call: TRBJ1-5; v_call: TRBV2; d_call: NA; cdr3_aa: CASSPPARGVRDQPQHF; cdr3_nt: TGTGCCAGCAGCCCACCCGCCCGGGGAGTTAGGGATCAGCCCCAGCATTTT
clone_size: NA; j_call: TRBJ2-5; v_call: TRBV2; d_call: TRBD1; cdr3_aa: CASRPDRDRETQYF; cdr3_nt: TGTGCCAGCAGACCAGACAGGGATAGGGAGACCCAGTACTTC
clone_size: NA; j_call: TRBJ1-3; v_call: TRBV11-2; d_call: NA; cdr3_aa: CASSLDFQQGTGNTIYF; cdr3_nt: TGTGCCAGCAGCTTAGATTTCCAACAGGGAACTGGAAACACCATATATTTT
clone_size: NA; j_call: TRBJ2-7; v_call: TRBV5-1; d_call: TRBD1; cdr3_aa: CASSLSPGQIYYEQYF; cdr3_nt: TGCGCCAGCAGCTTGAGTCCGGGACAGATATACTACGAGCAGTACTTC
clone_size: NA; j_call: TRBJ1-5; v_call: TRBV30; d_call: NA; cdr3_aa: CAWSLGGTGSQPQHF; cdr3_nt: TGTGCCTGGAGCCTAGGAGGAACAGGGTCTCAGCCCCAGCATTTT
clone_size: NA; j_call: TRBJ2-1; v_call: TRBV7-2; d_call: TRBD2; cdr3_aa: CASSLVGGTSGYEQFF; cdr3_nt: TGTGCCAGCAGCTTAGTTGGTGGGACTAGCGGCTATGAGCAGTTCTTC
clone_size: NA; j_call: TRBJ2-1; v_call: TRBV2; d_call: NA; cdr3_aa: CASGGTVEAGEQFF; cdr3_nt: TGTGCCAGCGGGGGGACTGTCGAGGCGGGAGAGCAGTTCTTC
clone_size: NA; j_call: TRBJ2-7; v_call: TRBV13; d_call: NA; cdr3_aa: CASSSGEGVEQYF; cdr3_nt: TGTGCCAGCAGCTCGGGGGAGGGGGTGGAGCAGTACTTC
clone_size: once; j_call: TRBJ2-2; v_call: TRBV30; d_call: NA; cdr3_aa: CAWSVSAGELFF; cdr3_nt: TGTGCCTGGAGTGTTTCGGCCGGGGAGCTGTTTTTT
clone_size: NA; j_call: TRBJ2-6; v_call: TRBV5-5; d_call: TRBD2; cdr3_aa: CASRGGAPSNISGANVLTF; cdr3_nt: TGTGCCAGCCGGGGGGGGGCACCCTCTAATATCTCTGGGGCCAACGTCCTGACTTTC
clone_size: NA; j_call: TRBJ1-1; v_call: TRBV19; d_call: NA; cdr3_aa: CASRAVVWGQNTEAFF; cdr3_nt: TGTGCCAGTAGGGCAGTCGTGTGGGGCCAGAACACTGAAGCTTTCTTT
clone_size: NA; j_call: TRBJ1-1; v_call: TRBV5-4; d_call: TRBD1; cdr3_aa: CASSSTGLSTEAFF; cdr3_nt: TGTGCCAGCAGCTCGACAGGGTTGAGCACTGAAGCTTTCTTT
clone_size: NA; j_call: TRBJ1-2; v_call: TRBV11-2; d_call: NA; cdr3_aa: CASSFVEARDGYTF; cdr3_nt: TGTGCCAGCAGCTTCGTCGAGGCACGTGATGGCTACACCTTC
clone_size: NA; j_call: TRBJ2-5; v_call: TRBV9; d_call: NA; cdr3_aa: CASSVGTGVKETQYF; cdr3_nt: TGTGCCAGCAGCGTCGGGACGGGGGTTAAAGAGACCCAGTACTTC
clone_size: NA; j_call: TRBJ1-5; v_call: TRBV19; d_call: NA; cdr3_aa: CASSIVQGGNQPQHF; cdr3_nt: TGTGCCAGTAGTATAGTGCAGGGCGGCAATCAGCCCCAGCATTTT
clone_size: once; j_call: TRBJ1-1; v_call: TRBV19; d_call: NA; cdr3_aa: CASSIPRKGTEAFF; cdr3_nt: TGTGCCAGTAGTATTCCGCGGAAAGGAACTGAAGCTTTCTTT
clone_size: NA; j_call: TRBJ1-2; v_call: TRBV12-5; d_call: TRBD1; cdr3_aa: CASGRDRDYGYTF; cdr3_nt: TGTGCTAGTGGAAGGGACAGGGACTATGGCTACACCTTC
clone_size: NA; j_call: TRBJ2-1; v_call: TRBV27; d_call: TRBD1; cdr3_aa: CASRKQGTYNEQFF; cdr3_nt: TGTGCCAGCAGAAAACAGGGGACCTACAATGAGCAGTTCTTC
clone_size: few; j_call: TRBJ2-2; v_call: TRBV7-9; d_call: NA; cdr3_aa: CASSASRALTGELFF; cdr3_nt: TGTGCCAGCAGCGCCTCCAGGGCCTTAACCGGGGAGCTGTTTTTT
clone_size: NA; j_call: TRBJ2-7; v_call: TRBV7-3; d_call: NA; cdr3_aa: CASSHDLQGEQYF; cdr3_nt: TGTGCCAGCAGCCACGACCTACAGGGCGAGCAGTACTTC
clone_size: NA; j_call: TRBJ2-1; v_call: TRBV4-1; d_call: TRBD2; cdr3_aa: CASSLRGLAGYEQFF; cdr3_nt: TGCGCCAGCAGCCTCCGGGGACTAGCGGGTTATGAGCAGTTCTTC
clone_size: NA; j_call: TRBJ2-3; v_call: TRBV4-3; d_call: NA; cdr3_aa: CASSQVVASTDTQYF; cdr3_nt: TGCGCCAGCAGCCAAGTCGTGGCTAGCACAGATACGCAGTATTTT
clone_size: NA; j_call: TRBJ1-1; v_call: TRBV5-1; d_call: TRBD1; cdr3_aa: CASSTVDRVTEAFF; cdr3_nt: TGCGCCAGCAGCACGGTCGACAGGGTTACTGAAGCTTTCTTT
clone_size: NA; j_call: TRBJ2-4; v_call: TRBV13; d_call: TRBD2; cdr3_aa: CASSYTILAGGAKNIQYF; cdr3_nt: TGTGCCAGCAGTTATACGATTCTAGCGGGAGGCGCCAAAAACATTCAGTACTTC
clone_size: NA; j_call: TRBJ2-7; v_call: TRBV29-1; d_call: NA; cdr3_aa: CSVVGVGYEQYF; cdr3_nt: TGCAGCGTAGTAGGGGTTGGCTACGAGCAGTACTTC
clone_size: NA; j_call: TRBJ1-5; v_call: TRBV5-5; d_call: NA; cdr3_aa: CASSLLSQPQHF; cdr3_nt: TGTGCCAGCAGCCTACTTAGTCAGCCCCAGCATTTT
clone_size: NA; j_call: TRBJ1-5; v_call: TRBV7-8; d_call: NA; cdr3_aa: CASSPRGPSNQPQHF; cdr3_nt: TGTGCCAGCAGCCCCAGGGGCCCTAGCAATCAGCCCCAGCATTTT
clone_size: NA; j_call: TRBJ1-5; v_call: TRBV5-6; d_call: TRBD1; cdr3_aa: CASSLAGTGGYQPQHF; cdr3_nt: TGTGCCAGCAGCTTGGCCGGGACAGGGGGGTATCAGCCCCAGCATTTT
clone_size: NA; j_call: TRBJ2-7; v_call: TRBV2; d_call: NA; cdr3_aa: CASTKRTKGDEQYF; cdr3_nt: TGTGCCAGCACAAAAAGGACAAAAGGGGACGAGCAGTACTTC
clone_size: NA; j_call: TRBJ1-2; v_call: TRBV2; d_call: TRBD1; cdr3_aa: CASRDTGGEANYGYTF; cdr3_nt: TGTGCCAGCAGAGACACAGGGGGCGAAGCTAACTATGGCTACACCTTC
clone_size: NA; j_call: TRBJ1-3; v_call: TRBV7-9; d_call: TRBD1; cdr3_aa: CASSPGTVGNTIYF; cdr3_nt: TGTGCCAGCAGCCCCGGGACAGTCGGAAACACCATATATTTT
clone_size: once; j_call: TRBJ2-3; v_call: TRBV6-5; d_call: NA; cdr3_aa: CASSYQGDTQYF; cdr3_nt: TGTGCCAGCAGTTACCAGGGAGATACGCAGTATTTT
clone_size: NA; j_call: TRBJ2-7; v_call: TRBV2; d_call: NA; cdr3_aa: CASTTDFYEQYF; cdr3_nt: TGTGCCAGCACGACAGATTTCTACGAGCAGTACTTC
clone_size: NA; j_call: TRBJ2-5; v_call: TRBV10-1; d_call: NA; cdr3_aa: CASSEAGLKTQYF; cdr3_nt: TGCGCCAGCAGTGAGGCAGGGCTAAAGACCCAGTACTTC
clone_size: NA; j_call: TRBJ1-1; v_call: TRBV6-5; d_call: NA; cdr3_aa: CASSYSTGEAFF; cdr3_nt: TGTGCCAGCAGTTACTCGACAGGTGAAGCTTTCTTT
clone_size: once; j_call: TRBJ1-2; v_call: TRBV19; d_call: TRBD1; cdr3_aa: CASSIDQGVGYTF; cdr3_nt: TGTGCCAGTAGTATAGATCAGGGGGTTGGCTACACCTTC
clone_size: NA; j_call: TRBJ2-1; v_call: TRBV23-1; d_call: NA; cdr3_aa: CASSQSPFQGNEQFF; cdr3_nt: TGCGCCAGCAGTCAATCGCCCTTCCAGGGGAATGAGCAGTTCTTC
clone_size: NA; j_call: TRBJ1-5; v_call: TRBV4-1; d_call: NA; cdr3_aa: CASSRTAYQPQHF; cdr3_nt: TGCGCCAGCAGCCGCACAGCCTATCAGCCCCAGCATTTT